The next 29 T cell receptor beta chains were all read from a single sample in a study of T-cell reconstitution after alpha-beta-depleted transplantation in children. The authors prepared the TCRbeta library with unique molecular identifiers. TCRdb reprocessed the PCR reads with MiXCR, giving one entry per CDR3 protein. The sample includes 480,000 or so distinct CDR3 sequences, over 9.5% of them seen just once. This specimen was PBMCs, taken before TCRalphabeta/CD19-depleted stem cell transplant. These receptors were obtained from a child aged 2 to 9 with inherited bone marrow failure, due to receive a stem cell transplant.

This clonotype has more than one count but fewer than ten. CDR3: CASSGTPSDTDTQYF. CDR3 sequence (DNA): TGTGCCAGCAGTGGGACTCCGTCGGACACAGATACGCAGTATTTT. The genes are TRBV12-3 or TRBV12-4 and TRBJ2-3; tentative D call: TRBD2 (6 bases). The CDR3 length is 15 residues. Trimming took off 5 bases at V and 2 bases at J, with 14 bases between the two ends.

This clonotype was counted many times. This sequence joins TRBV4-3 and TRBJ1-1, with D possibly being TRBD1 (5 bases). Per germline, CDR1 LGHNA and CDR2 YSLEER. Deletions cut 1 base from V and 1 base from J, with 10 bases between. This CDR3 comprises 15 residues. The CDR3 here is CASSQAGTENTEAFF. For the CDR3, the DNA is TGCGCCAGCAGCCAAGCCGGGACGGAGAACACTGAAGCTTTCTTT.

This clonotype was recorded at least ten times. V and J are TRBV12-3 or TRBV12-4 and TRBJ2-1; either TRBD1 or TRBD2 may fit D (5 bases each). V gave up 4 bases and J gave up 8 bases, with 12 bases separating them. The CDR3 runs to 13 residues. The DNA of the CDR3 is TGTGCCAGCAGTTATTCGGGACGCTATGAGCAGTTCTTC. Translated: CASSYSGRYEQFF.

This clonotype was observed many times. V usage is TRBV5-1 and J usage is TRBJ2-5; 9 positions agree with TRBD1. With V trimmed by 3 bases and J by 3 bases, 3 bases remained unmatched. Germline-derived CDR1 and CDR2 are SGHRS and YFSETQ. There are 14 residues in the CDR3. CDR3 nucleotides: TGCGCCAGCAGCTCACAGGGGGCCGAAGAGACCCAGTACTTC. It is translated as CASSSQGAEETQYF.

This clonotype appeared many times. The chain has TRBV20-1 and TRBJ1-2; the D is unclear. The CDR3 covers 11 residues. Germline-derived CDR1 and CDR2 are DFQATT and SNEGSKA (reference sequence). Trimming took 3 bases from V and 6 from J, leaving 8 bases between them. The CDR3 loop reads CSASPGNGYTF. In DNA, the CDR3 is TGCAGTGCTAGTCCGGGGAATGGCTACACCTTC.

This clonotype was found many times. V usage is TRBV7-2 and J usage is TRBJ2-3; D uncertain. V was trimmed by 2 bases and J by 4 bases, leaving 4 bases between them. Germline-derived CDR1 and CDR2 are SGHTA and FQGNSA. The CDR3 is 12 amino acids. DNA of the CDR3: TGTGCCAGCAGCTTAACGGCAGATACGCAGTATTTT. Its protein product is CASSLTADTQYF.

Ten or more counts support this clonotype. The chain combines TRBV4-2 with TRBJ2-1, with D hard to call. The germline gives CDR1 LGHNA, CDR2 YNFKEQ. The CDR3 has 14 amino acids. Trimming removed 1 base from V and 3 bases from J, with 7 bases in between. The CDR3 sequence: CASSQGLVYNEQFF. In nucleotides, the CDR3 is TGTGCCAGCAGCCAAGGTCTGGTCTACAATGAGCAGTTCTTC.

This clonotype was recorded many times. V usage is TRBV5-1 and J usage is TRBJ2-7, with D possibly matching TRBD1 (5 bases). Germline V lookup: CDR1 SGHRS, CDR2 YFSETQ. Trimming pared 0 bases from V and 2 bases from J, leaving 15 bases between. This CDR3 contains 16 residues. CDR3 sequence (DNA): TGCGCCAGCAGCTTGGCGGACACCTCCTTTACCTACGAGCAGTACTTC. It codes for CASSLADTSFTYEQYF.

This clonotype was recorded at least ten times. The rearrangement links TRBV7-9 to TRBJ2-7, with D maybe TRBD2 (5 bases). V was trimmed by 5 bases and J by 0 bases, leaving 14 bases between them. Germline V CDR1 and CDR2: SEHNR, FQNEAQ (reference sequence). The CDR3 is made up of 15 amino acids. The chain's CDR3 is CASSPGGGASYEQYF. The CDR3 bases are TGTGCCAGCAGCCCCGGTGGAGGCGCCTCCTACGAGCAGTACTTC.

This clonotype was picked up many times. CDR3 sequence reads: CASSHPGTSGRGYEQYF. DNA of the CDR3: TGTGCCAGCAGCCACCCCGGGACTAGCGGGAGAGGCTACGAGCAGTACTTC. V gene TRBV4-2 combines with J gene TRBJ2-7, with 14 bases lining up with TRBD2. Germline V gene lookup returns CDR1 LGHNA and CDR2 YNFKEQ. V was pared by 3 bases and J by 3 bases, with 7 bases of the junction left unmatched. This CDR3 is 17 amino acids long.

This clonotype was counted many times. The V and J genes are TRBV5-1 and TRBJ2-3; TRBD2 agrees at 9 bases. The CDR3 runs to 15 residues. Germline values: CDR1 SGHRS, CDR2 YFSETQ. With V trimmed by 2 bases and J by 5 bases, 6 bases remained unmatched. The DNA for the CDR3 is TGCGCCAGCAGCTTCCGCGGGAGGGACGTAGATACGCAGTATTTT. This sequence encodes CASSFRGRDVDTQYF.

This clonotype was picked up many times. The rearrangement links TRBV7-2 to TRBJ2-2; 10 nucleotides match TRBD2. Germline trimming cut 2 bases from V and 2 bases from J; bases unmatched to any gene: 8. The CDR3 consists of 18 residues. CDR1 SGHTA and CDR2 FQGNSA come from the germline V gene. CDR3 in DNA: TGTGCCAGCAGCTTACGGGCTAGCGGGAGTGGTAACACCGGGGAGCTGTTTTTT. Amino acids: CASSLRASGSGNTGELFF.

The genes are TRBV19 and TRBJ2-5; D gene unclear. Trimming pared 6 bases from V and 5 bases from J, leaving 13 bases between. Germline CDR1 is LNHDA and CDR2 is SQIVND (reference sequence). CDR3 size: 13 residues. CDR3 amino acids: CASRPRAVETQYF. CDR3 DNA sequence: TGTGCCAGTAGGCCTCGGGCCGTCGAGACCCAGTACTTC.

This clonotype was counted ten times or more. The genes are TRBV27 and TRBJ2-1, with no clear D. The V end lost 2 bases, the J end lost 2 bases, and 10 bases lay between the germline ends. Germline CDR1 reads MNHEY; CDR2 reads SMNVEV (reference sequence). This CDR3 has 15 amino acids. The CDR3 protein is CASSLSGVPYNEQFF. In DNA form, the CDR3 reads TGTGCCAGCAGTTTAAGTGGGGTTCCCTACAATGAGCAGTTCTTC.

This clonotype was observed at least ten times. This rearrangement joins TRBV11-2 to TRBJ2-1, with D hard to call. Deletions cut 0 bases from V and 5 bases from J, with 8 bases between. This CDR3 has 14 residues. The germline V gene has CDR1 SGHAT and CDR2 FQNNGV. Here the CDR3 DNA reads TGTGCCAGCAGCTTAGATTGGACGGACAATGAGCAGTTCTTC. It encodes CASSLDWTDNEQFF.

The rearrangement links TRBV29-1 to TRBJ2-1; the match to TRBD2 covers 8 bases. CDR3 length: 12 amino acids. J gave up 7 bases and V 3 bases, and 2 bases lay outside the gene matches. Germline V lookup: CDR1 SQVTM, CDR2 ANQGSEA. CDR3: CSVDTSGNEQFF. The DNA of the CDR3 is TGCAGCGTTGATACTAGCGGAAATGAGCAGTTCTTC.

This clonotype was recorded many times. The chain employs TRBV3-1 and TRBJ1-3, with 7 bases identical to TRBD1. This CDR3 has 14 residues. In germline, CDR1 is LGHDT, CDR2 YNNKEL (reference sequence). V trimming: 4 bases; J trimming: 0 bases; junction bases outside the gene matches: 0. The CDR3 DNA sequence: TGTGCCAGCAGCCGGACAGGCTCTGGAAACACCATATATTTT. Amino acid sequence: CASSRTGSGNTIYF. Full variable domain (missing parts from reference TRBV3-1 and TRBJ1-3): DTAVSQTPKYLVTQMGNDKSIKCEQNLGHDTMYWYKQDSKKFLKIMFSYNNKELIINETVPNRFSPKSPDKAHLNLHINSLELGDSAVYFCASSRTGSGNTIYFGEGSWLTVV.

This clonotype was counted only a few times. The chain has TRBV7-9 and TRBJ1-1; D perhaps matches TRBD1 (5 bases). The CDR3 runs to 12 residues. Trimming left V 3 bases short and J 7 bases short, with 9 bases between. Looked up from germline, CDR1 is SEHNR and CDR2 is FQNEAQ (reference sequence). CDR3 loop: CASSFGGIEAFF. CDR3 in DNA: TGTGCCAGCAGCTTCGGGGGAATTGAAGCTTTCTTT.

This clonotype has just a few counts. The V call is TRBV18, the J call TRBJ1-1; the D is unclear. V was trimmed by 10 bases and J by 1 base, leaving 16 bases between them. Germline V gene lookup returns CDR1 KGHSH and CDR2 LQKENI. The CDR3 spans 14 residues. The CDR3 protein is CATKSGRANTEAFF. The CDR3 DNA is TGTGCCACCAAGTCCGGCCGGGCGAACACTGAAGCTTTCTTT. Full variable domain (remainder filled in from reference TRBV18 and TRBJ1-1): NAGVMQNPRHLVRRRGQEARLRCSPMKGHSHVYWYRQLPEEGLKFMVYLQKENIIDESGMPKERFSAEFPKEGPSILRIQQVVRGDSAAYFCATKSGRANTEAFFGQGTRLTVV.

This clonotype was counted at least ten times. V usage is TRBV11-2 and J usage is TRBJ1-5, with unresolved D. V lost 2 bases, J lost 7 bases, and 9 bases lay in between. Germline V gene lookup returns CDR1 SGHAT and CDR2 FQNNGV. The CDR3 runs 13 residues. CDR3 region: CASSLSFKQPQHF. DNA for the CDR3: TGTGCCAGCAGCTTATCTTTTAAGCAGCCCCAGCATTTT.

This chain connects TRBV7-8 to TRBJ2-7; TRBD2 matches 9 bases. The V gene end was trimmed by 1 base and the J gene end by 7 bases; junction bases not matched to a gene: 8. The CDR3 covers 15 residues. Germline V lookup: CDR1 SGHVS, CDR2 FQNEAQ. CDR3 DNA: TGTGCCAGCAGCTTAGTATTAGCGGGAGTAAGGGAGCAGTACTTC. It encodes CASSLVLAGVREQYF.

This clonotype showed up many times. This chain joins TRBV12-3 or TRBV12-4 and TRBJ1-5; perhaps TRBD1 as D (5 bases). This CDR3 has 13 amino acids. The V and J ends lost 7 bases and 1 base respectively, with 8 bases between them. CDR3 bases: TGTGCCAGCATGAGGGACAGCAATCAGCCCCAGCATTTT. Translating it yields CASMRDSNQPQHF.

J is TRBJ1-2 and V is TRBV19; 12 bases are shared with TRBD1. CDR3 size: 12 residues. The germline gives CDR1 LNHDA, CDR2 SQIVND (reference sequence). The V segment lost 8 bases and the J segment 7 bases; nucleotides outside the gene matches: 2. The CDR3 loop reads CASGTGGRGYTF. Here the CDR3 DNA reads TGTGCCAGTGGGACAGGGGGCCGTGGCTACACCTTC.

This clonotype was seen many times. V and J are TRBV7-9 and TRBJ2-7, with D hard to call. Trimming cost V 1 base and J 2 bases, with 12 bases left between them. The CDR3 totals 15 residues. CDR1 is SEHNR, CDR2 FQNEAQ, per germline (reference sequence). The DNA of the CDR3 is TGTGCCAGCAGCTTAGTACCCTCCCCGACCTACGAGCAGTACTTC. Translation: CASSLVPSPTYEQYF.

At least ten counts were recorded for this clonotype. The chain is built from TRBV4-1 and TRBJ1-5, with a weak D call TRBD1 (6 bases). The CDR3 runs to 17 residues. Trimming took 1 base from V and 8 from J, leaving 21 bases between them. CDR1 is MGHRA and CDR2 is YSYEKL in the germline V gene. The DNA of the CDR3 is TGCGCCAGCAGCCAAGGCTGGAGGGGGACCCTAAGTAAGCCCCAGCATTTT. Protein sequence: CASSQGWRGTLSKPQHF.

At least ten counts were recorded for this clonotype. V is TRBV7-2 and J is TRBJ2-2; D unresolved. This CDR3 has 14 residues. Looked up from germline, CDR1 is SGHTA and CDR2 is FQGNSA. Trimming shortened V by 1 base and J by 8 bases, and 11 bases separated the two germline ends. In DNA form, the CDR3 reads TGTGCCAGCAGCTTAGGACTTGTGGTGGGGGAGCTGTTTTTT. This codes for CASSLGLVVGELFF. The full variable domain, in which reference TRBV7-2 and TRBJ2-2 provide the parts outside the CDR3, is GAGVSQSPSNKVTEKGKDVELRCDPISGHTALYWYRQSLGQGLEFLIYFQGNSAPDKSGLPSDRFSAERTGGSVSTLTIQRTQQEDSAVYLCASSLGLVVGELFFGEGSRLTVL.

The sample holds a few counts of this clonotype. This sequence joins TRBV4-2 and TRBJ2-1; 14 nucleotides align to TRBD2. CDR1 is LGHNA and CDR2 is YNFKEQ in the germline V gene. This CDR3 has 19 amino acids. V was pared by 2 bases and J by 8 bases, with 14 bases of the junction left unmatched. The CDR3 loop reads CASSQLGLAGVRGGDEQFF. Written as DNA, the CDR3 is TGTGCCAGCAGCCAATTGGGACTAGCGGGAGTTCGCGGGGGCGATGAGCAGTTCTTC.

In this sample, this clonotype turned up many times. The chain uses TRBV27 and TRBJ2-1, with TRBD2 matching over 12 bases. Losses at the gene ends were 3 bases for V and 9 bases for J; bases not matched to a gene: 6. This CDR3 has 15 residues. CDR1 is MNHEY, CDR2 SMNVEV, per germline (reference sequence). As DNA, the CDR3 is TGTGCCAGCAGTTTTAGGCTAGCGGGAGGGGCTGAGCAGTTCTTC. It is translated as CASSFRLAGGAEQFF.

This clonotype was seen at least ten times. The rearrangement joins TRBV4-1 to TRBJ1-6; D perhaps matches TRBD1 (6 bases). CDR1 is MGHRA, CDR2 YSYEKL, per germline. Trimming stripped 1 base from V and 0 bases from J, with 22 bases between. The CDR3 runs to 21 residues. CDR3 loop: CASSQVDGTGRWGSYNSPLHF. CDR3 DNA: TGCGCCAGCAGCCAAGTTGATGGTACAGGGCGATGGGGCTCCTATAATTCACCCCTCCACTTT.